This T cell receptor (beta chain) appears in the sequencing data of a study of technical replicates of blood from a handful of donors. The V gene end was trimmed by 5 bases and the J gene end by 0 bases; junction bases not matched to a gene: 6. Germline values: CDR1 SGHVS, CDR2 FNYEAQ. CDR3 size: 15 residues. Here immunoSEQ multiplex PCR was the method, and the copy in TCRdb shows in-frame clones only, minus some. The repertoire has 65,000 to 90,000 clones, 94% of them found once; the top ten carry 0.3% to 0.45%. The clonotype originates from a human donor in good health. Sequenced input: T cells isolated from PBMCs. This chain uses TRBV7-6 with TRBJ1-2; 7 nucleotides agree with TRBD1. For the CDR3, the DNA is TGTGCCAGCAGCCCTCGACAGGGAACTAACTATGGCTACACCTTC. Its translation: CASSPRQGTNYGYTF.